This T cell receptor (beta chain) stems from a study of CD4 and CD8 cells across lung adenocarcinoma regions. Donors had localized lung adenocarcinoma, a non-small cell lung cancer. The CDR3 runs to 17 residues. Germline V lookup: CDR1 LGHNA, CDR2 YNFKEQ. J gave up 4 bases and V 7 bases, and 13 bases lay outside the gene matches. TCRdb processed the PCR reads anew with MiXCR; each CDR3 protein has one entry. The sample has about 19,000 distinct CDR3 sequences, around 50% seen once. This clonotype was picked up one time. The sample comprised CD8+ T cells from the margin of a lung tumor. This receptor was taken from a male donor with lung adenocarcinoma. The CD4 and CD8 labels of this study may be unreliable. The chain couples TRBV4-2 to TRBJ1-6; the match to TRBD1 covers 7 bases. The CDR3 reads CASNQAPGTDYNSPLHF. The DNA for the CDR3 is TGTGCCAGCAACCAGGCACCGGGGACAGATTATAATTCACCCCTCCACTTT.